The 30 T cell receptor beta chains presented below share a single source sample, sequenced in a study of type 1 and type 2 diabetes patients. Amplification started from genomic DNA. A primer set of 30 forward and 13 reverse primers amplified the CDR3. TCRdb passed the multiplex PCR reads through MiXCR, listing each CDR3 protein once. The table has 250,000 or so distinct CDR3 sequences, around 47% seen once; the top ten hold approximately 14%. Sequencing was done on a sample of peripheral blood mononuclear cells (PBMCs). These receptors all come from a man aged 18 to 30 with type 2 diabetes.

The rearrangement uses TRBV20-1 and TRBJ2-7; D possibly uses TRBD1 or TRBD2 (6 bases each). From germline, CDR1 is DFQATT and CDR2 SNEGSKA (reference sequence). Trimming took off 2 bases at V and 0 bases at J, with 11 bases between the two ends. This CDR3 spans 14 amino acids. For the CDR3, the DNA is TGCAGTGCTAGAAAGGGGGGAAGCTCCTACGAGCAGTACTTC. This codes for CSARKGGSSYEQYF.

This clonotype has just a few counts. V and J are TRBV6-5 and TRBJ2-1; D may be TRBD2 (6 bases). Germline CDR1 is MNHEY and CDR2 is SVGAGI. This CDR3 contains 16 residues. The V end lost 0 bases, the J end lost 0 bases, and 9 bases lay between the germline ends. CDR3 residues: CASSYSGGSSYNEQFF. The CDR3 bases are TGTGCCAGCAGTTACTCGGGGGGAAGCTCCTACAATGAGCAGTTCTTC.

The chain uses TRBV20-1 and TRBJ1-2, with 8 positions matching TRBD1. The CDR3 loop spans 15 amino acids. Germline-derived CDR1 and CDR2 are DFQATT and SNEGSKA (reference sequence). Unmatched junction bases numbered 11, after V lost 3 bases and J lost 5 bases. The CDR3 loop is CSASPQGQATYGYTF. The CDR3 DNA reads TGCAGTGCTAGCCCTCAGGGACAGGCTACTTATGGCTACACCTTC.

The gene calls are TRBV7-8 and TRBJ2-5; 9 bases are shared with TRBD2. With the DNA end fitting TRBJ2-1 better, the J assignment may be wrong. Per germline, CDR1 SGHVS and CDR2 FQNEAQ. The CDR3 has 14 residues. CDR3 protein: CASSLASGSNEQFF. CDR3 bases: TGTGCCAGCAGCTTAGCTAGCGGGAGCAATGAGCAGTTCTTC.

This chain links TRBV7-9 with TRBJ2-5; 8 bases align to TRBD1. The CDR3 has 15 amino acids. The V segment lost 3 bases and the J segment 0 bases; nucleotides outside the gene matches: 3. Germline V CDR1 and CDR2: SEHNR, FQNEAQ (reference sequence). The chain's CDR3 is CASSFRDRYQETQYF. In DNA form, the CDR3 reads TGTGCCAGCAGCTTCCGGGACAGGTACCAAGAGACCCAGTACTTC.

J is TRBJ2-7 and V is TRBV28, with TRBD2 matching over 8 bases. The better agreement between TRBJ2-1 and the DNA end casts doubt on the J call. The CDR3 extends over 15 amino acids. Germline CDR1 MDHEN, CDR2 SYDVKM. CDR3 DNA: TGTGCCAGCAGTTTATTTCGGGGGGGCCGCAATGAGCAGTTCTTC. Translation gives CASSLFRGGRNEQFF.

The table lists this clonotype with a few counts. This chain uses TRBV12-3 or TRBV12-4 with TRBJ1-1; possible D gene TRBD1, 5 bases. V dropped 7 bases and J dropped 0 bases, with 9 bases sitting between them. This CDR3 has 13 residues. CDR3 DNA sequence: TGTGCCAGCACCGGGACTCTGAACACTGAAGCTTTCTTT. It yields the protein CASTGTLNTEAFF.

CDR3: CASSFRGPGANVLTF. CDR3 sequence (DNA): TGTGCCAGCAGTTTCCGAGGGCCTGGGGCCAACGTCCTGACTTTC. The chain links TRBV12-3 or TRBV12-4 to TRBJ2-6; weak D call: TRBD2 (5 bases). CDR3 size: 15 residues. Trimming stripped 3 bases from V and 2 bases from J, with 8 bases between.

The chain links TRBV7-2 to TRBJ1-6, with a possible D match to TRBD1 (5 bases). In germline, CDR1 is SGHTA, CDR2 FQGNSA. This CDR3 has 17 residues. The germline V and J ends were trimmed by 1 base and 5 bases, with 15 bases remaining between them. CDR3 DNA: TGTGCCAGCAGCTTAGTTCGGGCGGGGGGGGATAATTCACCCCTCCACTTT. It encodes CASSLVRAGGDNSPLHF.

This clonotype was counted a few times. The J gene is TRBJ2-7, the V gene TRBV7-8, with D possibly being TRBD1 (6 bases). The CDR3 runs to 12 residues. Germline values: CDR1 SGHVS, CDR2 FQNEAQ. The germline V and J ends were trimmed by 5 bases and 6 bases, with 11 bases remaining between them. CDR3 region: CASSQGSGEQYF. In DNA form, the CDR3 reads TGTGCCAGCAGCCAGGGGTCAGGCGAGCAGTACTTC. The variable domain in full, completed from reference TRBV7-8 and TRBJ2-7, reads GAGVSQSPRYKVAKRGQDVALRCDPISGHVSLFWYQQALGQGPEFLTYFQNEAQLDKSGLPSDRFFAERPEGSVSTLKIQRTQQEDSAVYLCASSQGSGEQYFGPGTRLTVT.

This clonotype showed up just a few times. The chain carries TRBV6-5 and TRBJ1-1; D possibly corresponds to TRBD1 (6 bases). This CDR3 is 14 amino acids long. Germline assignment: CDR1 MNHEY and CDR2 SVGAGI. V lost 2 bases and J lost 0, with 7 bases in between. CDR3 DNA: TGTGCCAGCAGTTACGGGGGGCTGAACACTGAAGCTTTCTTT. Encoded protein: CASSYGGLNTEAFF.

This clonotype was seen repeatedly, ten times or more. The rearrangement joins TRBV5-1 to TRBJ1-2; no clear D gene. In germline, CDR1 is SGHRS, CDR2 YFSETQ. Trimming left V 0 bases short and J 4 bases short, with 4 bases between. This CDR3 is 12 amino acids long. CDR3 nucleotide sequence: TGCGCCAGCAGCTTGGAGGGCTATGGCTACACCTTC. Encoded protein: CASSLEGYGYTF.

This chain joins TRBV19 and TRBJ1-3, with TRBD1 as a possible D gene (5 bases). Germline V CDR1 and CDR2: LNHDA, SQIVND (reference sequence). The CDR3 totals 15 residues. V lost 3 bases, J lost 4 bases, and 13 bases lay in between. CDR3 sequence reads: CASSMAAGWGNTIYF. The CDR3 nucleotides read TGTGCCAGTAGTATGGCGGCAGGGTGGGGAAACACCATATATTTT.

A remark on this clonotype: Germline is not matched at one junction end, which may reflect a read error. J is TRBJ2-2 and V is TRBV7-7, with D maybe TRBD1 (5 bases). The CDR3 sequence is 16 residues long. Germline assignment: CDR1 SSHAT and CDR2 FNYEAQ (reference sequence). CDR3 nucleotide sequence: TGTGCTAGCAGCTTAACGCAGGGTTTAAGTCCCGGGGAGCTGTTTTTT. Translation gives CASSLTQGLSPGELFF.

This clonotype has a count of ten or more. The rearrangement joins TRBV19 to TRBJ2-5; D remains ambiguous. Germline assignment: CDR1 LNHDA and CDR2 SQIVND (reference sequence). This CDR3 is built from 14 residues. Between the trimmed V and J ends, which lost 1 base and 5 bases, there was a span of 11 bases. CDR3 residues: CASSIVYNEETQYF. In nucleotides, the CDR3 is TGTGCCAGTAGTATAGTCTACAACGAGGAGACCCAGTACTTC.

The rearrangement joins TRBV4-1 to TRBJ1-1, with unresolved D. Trimming stripped 0 bases from V and 0 bases from J, with 11 bases between. Germline loops: CDR1 MGHRA, CDR2 YSYEKL. The length of the CDR3 is 16 residues. CDR3 nucleotide sequence: TGCGCCAGCAGCCAAGAGGGTCCACGCCTGAACACTGAAGCTTTCTTT. This sequence encodes CASSQEGPRLNTEAFF.

J is TRBJ2-2 and V is TRBV5-4; TRBD1 is a possible D gene (6 bases). Germline-derived CDR1 and CDR2 are SGHNT and YYREEE (reference sequence). CDR3 length equals 14 residues. V was cut by 2 bases and J by 9 bases, with 14 bases left in between. Here the CDR3 reads CASSFPTGTRELFF. The CDR3 region has the DNA TGTGCCAGCAGCTTCCCCACAGGGACCAGGGAGCTGTTTTTT.

This clonotype was observed a single time. This sequence joins TRBV10-1 and TRBJ2-5; 14 nucleotides align to TRBD2. Trimming cost V 7 bases and J 6 bases; bases outside gene matches: 4. The CDR3 runs to 14 residues. The V gene's germline CDR1 is WNHNN and CDR2 SYGVQD (reference sequence). CDR3 protein: CASTGTSGRKTQYF. The CDR3 DNA follows: TGCGCCAGCACCGGGACTAGCGGGAGAAAGACCCAGTACTTC.

This clonotype occurred a few times. V usage is TRBV20-1 and J usage is TRBJ2-5; 9 positions agree with TRBD2. After removal of 3 bases from V and 0 bases from J, the junction contained 2 bases not matched to a gene. Germline CDR1 is DFQATT and CDR2 is SNEGSKA (reference sequence). The CDR3 is made up of 14 amino acids. DNA of the CDR3: TGCAGTGCTAGGCCTAGCGGGGACCAAGAGACCCAGTACTTC. Translating it yields CSARPSGDQETQYF.

The V gene is TRBV19, the J gene TRBJ2-2; D unresolved. Germline assignment: CDR1 LNHDA and CDR2 SQIVND (reference sequence). This CDR3 contains 13 residues. V gave up 6 bases and J gave up 2 bases, with 7 bases separating them. The CDR3 loop is CASRYPNTGELFF. The CDR3 DNA reads as TGTGCCAGTAGATACCCAAACACCGGGGAGCTGTTTTTT.

The V and J genes are TRBV7-2 and TRBJ1-3; no clear D gene. The CDR3 extends over 16 amino acids. In germline, CDR1 is SGHTA, CDR2 FQGNSA. V was cut by 5 bases and J by 4 bases, with 18 bases left in between. The chain's CDR3 is CASSPTRGGLGNTIYF. The CDR3 DNA reads as TGTGCCAGCAGCCCGACTCGGGGAGGGCTCGGAAACACCATATATTTT. The whole variable domain, remainder taken from reference TRBV7-2 and TRBJ1-3, is GAGVSQSPSNKVTEKGKDVELRCDPISGHTALYWYRQSLGQGLEFLIYFQGNSAPDKSGLPSDRFSAERTGGSVSTLTIQRTQQEDSAVYLCASSPTRGGLGNTIYFGEGSWLTVV.

A note on this clonotype: The junction differs from germline at one of its ends, possibly a read error. V and J are TRBV7-9 and TRBJ2-1; 7 bases are shared with TRBD2. This CDR3 is 15 amino acids long. Germline CDR1 reads SEHNR; CDR2 reads FQNEAQ (reference sequence). The CDR3 DNA reads TGTGCCAGCAGCTTTCTAGCGGTACCCTACAATGAGCAGTCCTTC. It encodes CASSFLAVPYNEQSF.

The V call is TRBV12-5, the J call TRBJ1-1, with 8 bases that match TRBD1. Germline V gives CDR1 LGHNT, CDR2 FRNRAP. The CDR3 sequence is 15 residues long. CDR3 in amino acids: CASREQTGANTEAFF. Here the CDR3 DNA reads TGTGCCAGCAGAGAACAGACAGGGGCGAACACTGAAGCTTTCTTT.

The DNA for the CDR3 is TGTGCCAGCAGTTTACCTAGGACTAGCGGGCTCACCGGGGAGCTGTTTTTT. It specifies CASSLPRTSGLTGELFF. V is TRBV27 and J is TRBJ2-2, with 11 bases matching TRBD2. J gave up 4 bases and V 2 bases, and 6 bases lay outside the gene matches. CDR3 size: 17 residues. The germline CDR1 and CDR2 sequences are MNHEY and SMNVEV (reference sequence).

The V and J genes are TRBV5-1 and TRBJ2-7; the D gene is possibly TRBD1 (6 bases). The CDR3 has 14 amino acids. CDR1 SGHRS and CDR2 YFSETQ come from the germline V gene. The CDR3 protein is CASSLGTSSYEQYV. The CDR3 DNA reads TGTGCCAGCAGCTTGGGGACATCCTCCTACGAGCAGTACGTC.

This clonotype has only a few counts. The rearrangement links TRBV30 to TRBJ2-5; D unresolved. V lost 3 bases to trimming and J lost 3 bases, with 8 bases between them. Germline V gene sequence: CDR1 GTSNPN, CDR2 SVGIG (reference sequence). The CDR3 runs to 12 residues. The CDR3 coding sequence is TGTGCCTGGAGCACAGAGGAAGAGACCCAGTACTTC. This codes for CAWSTEEETQYF.

Ten or more counts support this clonotype. V usage is TRBV2 and J usage is TRBJ1-4; D is unclear. The V and J ends lost 6 bases and 6 bases respectively, with 11 bases between them. The CDR3 contains 13 residues. Germline V lookup: CDR1 SNHLY, CDR2 FYNNEI. The CDR3 DNA sequence: TGTGCCAGCAGGACGGACGGTGATGAAAAACTGTTTTTT. This encodes CASRTDGDEKLFF.

This clonotype was seen at least ten times. The chain uses TRBV24-1 and TRBJ2-5; possibly TRBD1 or TRBD2 for D (5 bases each). Trimming took off 3 bases at V and 1 base at J, with 11 bases between the two ends. CDR3 length: 15 residues. Germline V gene sequence: CDR1 KGHDR, CDR2 SFDVKD. The CDR3 here is CATSDRDQSQETQYF. The CDR3 coding sequence is TGTGCCACCAGTGATCGGGACCAGTCCCAAGAGACCCAGTACTTC.

Of note for this clonotype: The CDR3 does not close with the conserved phenylalanine or tryptophan, likely indicating a read error. V is TRBV7-9 and J is TRBJ2-3; TRBD1 might be the D (5 bases). Deletions cut 2 bases from V and 4 bases from J, with 10 bases between. This CDR3 region has 14 residues. Germline CDR1 and CDR2: SEHNR and FQNEAQ (reference sequence). This chain's CDR3 is CASSLLRQSDTQYY. The CDR3 region has the DNA TGTGCCAGCAGCTTACTGCGACAGTCAGATACGCAGTATTAT.

With regard to this clonotype: The junction departs from the called germline gene at one end, perhaps through a read error. J is TRBJ2-3 and V is TRBV7-2; no definite D call. CDR1 and CDR2 (germline): SGHTA, FQGNSA. The CDR3 spans 12 residues. The CDR3 sequence is CASSPPLGAQYF. CDR3 bases: TGCGCCAGCAGTCCGCCCCTTGGGGCGCAGTATTTT.